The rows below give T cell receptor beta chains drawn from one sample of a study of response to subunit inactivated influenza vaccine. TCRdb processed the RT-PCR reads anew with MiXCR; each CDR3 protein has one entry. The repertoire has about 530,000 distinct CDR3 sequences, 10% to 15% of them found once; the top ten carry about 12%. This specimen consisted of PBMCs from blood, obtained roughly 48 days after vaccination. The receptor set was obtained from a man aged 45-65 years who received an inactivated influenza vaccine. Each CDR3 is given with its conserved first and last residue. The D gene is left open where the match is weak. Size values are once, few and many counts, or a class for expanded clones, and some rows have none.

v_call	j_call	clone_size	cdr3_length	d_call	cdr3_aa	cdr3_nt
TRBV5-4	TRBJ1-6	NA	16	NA	CASSLSGTPRESPLHF	TGTGCCAGCAGCTTGAGTGGGACGCCAAGGGAATCACCCCTCCACTTT
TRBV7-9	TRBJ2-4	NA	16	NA	CASSWSQGEDKNIQYF	TGTGCCAGCAGCTGGAGCCAGGGGGAGGACAAAAACATTCAGTACTTC
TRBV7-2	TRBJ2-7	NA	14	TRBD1	CASSFQGGAGEQYF	TGTGCCAGCAGCTTTCAAGGGGGCGCGGGTGAGCAGTACTTC
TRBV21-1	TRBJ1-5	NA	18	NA	CASTLQDGTGGGDQPQHF	TGTGCCAGCACCCTCCAGGACGGGACAGGTGGGGGGGACCAGCCCCAGCATTTT
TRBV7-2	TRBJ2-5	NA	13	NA	CASSLFSGETQYF	TGTGCCAGCAGCTTGTTCTCCGGAGAGACCCAGTACTTC
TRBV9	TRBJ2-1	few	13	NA	CASSVRTNNEQFF	TGTGCCAGCAGCGTAAGGACTAATAATGAGCAGTTCTTC
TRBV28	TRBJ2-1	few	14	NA	CASRGPGVYNEQFF	TGTGCCAGCAGGGGGCCAGGGGTCTACAATGAGCAGTTCTTC
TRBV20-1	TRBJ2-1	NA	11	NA	CSARDIPEQFF	TGCAGTGCTAGAGATATCCCGGAGCAGTTCTTC
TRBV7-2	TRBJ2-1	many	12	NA	CASSLWRNEQFF	TGTGCCAGCAGCTTATGGCGCAATGAGCAGTTCTTC
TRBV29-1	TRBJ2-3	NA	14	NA	CSVDLKGNSDTQYF	TGCAGCGTTGATCTTAAGGGAAATTCAGATACGCAGTATTTT
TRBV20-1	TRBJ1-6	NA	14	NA	CSARIQGTDSPLHF	TGCAGTGCTAGGATCCAGGGGACCGATTCACCCCTCCACTTT
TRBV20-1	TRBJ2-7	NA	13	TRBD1	CSARVGQLYEQYF	TGCAGTGCTAGAGTGGGACAGCTCTACGAGCAGTACTTC
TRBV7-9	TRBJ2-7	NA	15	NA	CASSLAGPASYEQYF	TGTGCCAGCAGCTTAGCGGGACCCGCCTCCTACGAGCAGTACTTC
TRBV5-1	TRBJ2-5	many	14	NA	CASSLGAVIETQYF	TGCGCCAGCAGCTTGGGGGCAGTTATAGAGACCCAGTACTTC
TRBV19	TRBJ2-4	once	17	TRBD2	CASSTPTSGRTKNIQYF	TGTGCCAGTAGTACCCCGACTAGCGGGAGGACCAAAAACATTCAGTACTTC
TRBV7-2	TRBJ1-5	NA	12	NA	CASSLSVQPQHF	TGTGCCAGCAGCTTAAGTGTGCAGCCCCAGCATTTT
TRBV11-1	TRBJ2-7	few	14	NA	CASSPTAANYEQYF	TGTGCCAGCAGCCCCACCGCTGCCAACTACGAGCAGTACTTC
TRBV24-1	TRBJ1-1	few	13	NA	CATSDPYYTEAFF	TGTGCCACCAGTGATCCGTATTACACTGAAGCTTTCTTT
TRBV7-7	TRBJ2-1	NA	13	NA	CASSDIPSNEQFF	TGTGCCAGCAGCGACATTCCGTCCAATGAGCAGTTCTTC
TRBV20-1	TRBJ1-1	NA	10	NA	CSARFREAFF	TGCAGTGCTAGATTCCGAGAAGCTTTCTTT
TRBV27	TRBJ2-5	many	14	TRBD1	CASSSTGSDETQYF	TGTGCCAGCAGTTCGACAGGGAGTGATGAGACCCAGTACTTC
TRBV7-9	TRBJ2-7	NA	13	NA	CASSSSNAYEQYF	TGTGCCAGCAGCTCGTCAAATGCCTACGAGCAGTACTTC
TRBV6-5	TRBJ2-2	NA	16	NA	CASSYSLGLGAGELFF	TGTGCCAGCAGTTACTCTTTGGGGCTGGGTGCCGGGGAGCTGTTTTTT
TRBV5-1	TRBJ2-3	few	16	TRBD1	CASSPGQGEGPDTQYF	TGCGCCAGCAGCCCCGGACAGGGTGAGGGTCCAGATACGCAGTATTTT
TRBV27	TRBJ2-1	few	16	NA	CASSWGPKPPYNEQFF	TGTGCCAGCAGTTGGGGACCGAAACCCCCATACAATGAGCAGTTCTTC
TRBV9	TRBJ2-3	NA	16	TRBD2	CASSVTSGAALDTQYF	TGTGCCAGCAGCGTGACTAGCGGGGCGGCGTTAGATACGCAGTATTTT
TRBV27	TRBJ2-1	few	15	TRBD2	CASSLEGLRYNEQFF	TGTGCCAGCAGTCTGGAGGGACTACGGTACAATGAGCAGTTCTTC
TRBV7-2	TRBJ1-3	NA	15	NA	CASSLAAGNGNTIYF	TGTGCCAGCAGCTTAGCAGCTGGGAACGGAAACACCATATATTTT